This T cell receptor (beta chain) emerged from a study of cytomegalovirus exposure and HLA in healthy donors. PCR employed 60 Vbeta and 13 Jbeta primers. Sequenced by immunoSEQ multiplex PCR; TCRdb stores in-frame clones only, minus some. The sample has around 200,000 clones; about four fifths are singletons. This CDR3 has 14 amino acids. V dropped 8 bases and J dropped 4; count of bases not matched to a gene: 4. Germline V lookup: CDR1 LNHDA, CDR2 SQIVND (reference sequence). The receptor was derived from a woman in her fifties or sixties in good health and CMV-seropositive. The sample taken for sequencing was PBMCs. The chain couples TRBV19 to TRBJ2-6; TRBD1 aligns across 8 bases. CDR3 coding DNA: TGTGCCAGTCAGGACAGGGCCGGGGCCAACGTCCTGACTTTC. It codes for CASQDRAGANVLTF.